This T cell receptor (beta chain) appears in the sequencing data of a study of blood T cell repertoires in COVID-19. Study as a whole: Sites in the United States, Italy and Spain provided acute and convalescent COVID-19 samples. Sources were T cells, B-cell-depleted T cells, or PBMCs; the material itself was cDNA or gDNA.

CDR1 SGHVS and CDR2 FQNEAQ come from the germline V gene. This CDR3 is 14 amino acids long. Losses at the gene ends were 4 bases for V and 6 bases for J; bases not matched to a gene: 3. Authors' processing steps: Cell counts per sample came from amplifying reference gene primers. The assay was immunoSEQ multiplex PCR, and TCRdb's table has in-frame clones only and misses some. V, J and clone size derive from that table, while D and trimming were established from the DNA sequence. The sample includes approximately 40,000 clones, 86% of them seen just once. Specimen: peripheral blood. The chain links TRBV7-8 to TRBJ2-2; TRBD1 aligns across 9 bases. The TCR originated in a man aged 45-65 years in a cohort sampled during active COVID-19. The CDR3 sequence: CASSSRDRAGELFF. The CDR3 bases are TGTGCCAGCAGCTCCCGGGACAGGGCCGGGGAGCTGTTTTTT. Full variable domain (outside the CDR3, taken from reference TRBV7-8 and TRBJ2-2): GAGVSQSPRYKVAKRGQDVALRCDPISGHVSLFWYQQALGQGPEFLTYFQNEAQLDKSGLPSDRFFAERPEGSVSTLKIQRTQQEDSAVYLCASSSRDRAGELFFGEGSRLTVL.